This T cell receptor beta chain came from a study of response to subunit inactivated influenza vaccine. The sample holds a few counts of this clonotype. Its matching antigen is unknown. TCRdb re-called the RT-PCR reads through MiXCR, storing one row per CDR3 protein. The sample yields 610,000 or so distinct CDR3 sequences, about 15% seen once. Study-level points and caveats: It was the authors' suggestion that each seasonal influenza vaccination recruits few new T cells.

The CDR3 extends over 13 amino acids. The V and J ends lost 5 bases and 7 bases respectively, with 15 bases between them. Germline V gives CDR1 SGHTA, CDR2 FQGNSA. The chain is built from TRBV7-2 and TRBJ2-7; D may match TRBD1 or TRBD2 (5 bases each). The receptor comes from a middle-aged man who received an inactivated influenza vaccine. Source: PBMCs from blood, taken 11 to 12 days after vaccination. The chain's CDR3 is CASSRDPPEEQYF. CDR3 nucleotide sequence: TGTGCCAGCAGCCGGGACCCGCCGGAGGAGCAGTACTTC.